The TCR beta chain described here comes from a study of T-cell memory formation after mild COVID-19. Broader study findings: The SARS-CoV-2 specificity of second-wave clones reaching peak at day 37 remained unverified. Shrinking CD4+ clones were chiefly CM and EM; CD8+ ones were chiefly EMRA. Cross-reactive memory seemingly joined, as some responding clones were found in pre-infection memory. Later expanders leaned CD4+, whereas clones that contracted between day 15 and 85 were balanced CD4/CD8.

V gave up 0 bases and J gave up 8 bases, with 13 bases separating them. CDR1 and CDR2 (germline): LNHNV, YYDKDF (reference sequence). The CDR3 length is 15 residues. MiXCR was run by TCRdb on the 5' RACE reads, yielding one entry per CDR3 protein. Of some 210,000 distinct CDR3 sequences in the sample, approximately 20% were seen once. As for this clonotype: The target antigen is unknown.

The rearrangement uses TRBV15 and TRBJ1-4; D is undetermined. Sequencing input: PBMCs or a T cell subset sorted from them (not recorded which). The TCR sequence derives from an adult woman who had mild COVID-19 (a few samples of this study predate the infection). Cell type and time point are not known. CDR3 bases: TGTGCCACCAGCAGAGATCTTAGGACCTCGGAAAAACTGTTTTTT. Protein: CATSRDLRTSEKLFF.